The 30 T cell receptor beta chains below were found in one sample sequenced in a study of blood T cells in healthy people across ages. Through a sample-barcoded 5' primer and a J-beta primer mix, a second PCR was run for roughly 7 to 12 cycles. Using its own MiXCR run on the 5' RACE reads, TCRdb lists one record per CDR3 protein. The table lists about 970,000 distinct CDR3 sequences, roughly 47% of them singletons, with about 21% in the top ten. Input material: blood. All receptors derive from an older woman in good health.

At least ten counts were recorded for this clonotype. The chain's CDR3 is CASSLAEGETQYF. In DNA form, the CDR3 reads TGCGCCAGCAGCCTAGCGGAAGGGGAGACCCAGTACTTC. The V gene is TRBV4-1, the J gene TRBJ2-5; TRBD2 might be the D (6 bases). Germline CDR1 and CDR2: MGHRA and YSYEKL. V was trimmed by 4 bases and J by 5 bases, leaving 11 bases between them. This CDR3 is 13 amino acids long.

This clonotype was counted between two and nine times. The gene calls are TRBV27 and TRBJ2-7; perhaps TRBD1 as D (5 bases). The V gene lost 4 bases and the J gene lost 7 bases, with 20 bases spanning the gap. The length of the CDR3 is 15 residues. Germline V gene sequence: CDR1 MNHEY, CDR2 SMNVEV (reference sequence). The CDR3 region is CASSSEQVRIGEQYF. CDR3 DNA: TGTGCCAGCAGTTCAGAACAGGTTCGGATAGGGGAGCAGTACTTC.

This chain uses TRBV13 with TRBJ2-1; perhaps TRBD2 as D (6 bases). V lost 0 bases and J 5 bases, leaving 8 bases between the germline ends. The CDR3 loop spans 14 amino acids. The germline V gene has CDR1 PRHDT and CDR2 FYEKMQ (reference sequence). CDR3 protein: CASSLGGSHNEQFF. CDR3 sequence (DNA): TGTGCCAGCAGCTTAGGCGGGAGCCACAATGAGCAGTTCTTC.

The rearrangement links TRBV5-5 to TRBJ1-2; possibly TRBD1 for D (6 bases). The CDR3 has 16 residues. Trimming took 0 bases from V and 5 from J, leaving 17 bases between them. The V gene's germline CDR1 is SGHKS and CDR2 YYEKEE (reference sequence). CDR3 amino acids: CASSLAPDLRGYGYTF. CDR3 sequence (DNA): TGTGCCAGCAGCTTGGCCCCGGACTTAAGGGGGTATGGCTACACCTTC.

The gene calls are TRBV12-3 or TRBV12-4 and TRBJ1-5; no clear D gene. This CDR3 comprises 13 residues. Between the trimmed V and J ends, which lost 4 bases and 6 bases, there was a span of 10 bases. CDR3 DNA sequence: TGTGCCAGCAGTTCGCAGGTTGGTCAGCCCCAGCATTTT. Its protein product is CASSSQVGQPQHF.

This clonotype has a handful of counts. The rearrangement joins TRBV7-2 to TRBJ1-4; D may be TRBD1 (5 bases). With 0 bases removed from V and 5 bases from J, the gap between germline ends came to 22 bases. Germline assignment: CDR1 SGHTA and CDR2 FQGNSA. CDR3 length equals 19 residues. The CDR3 loop is CASSLANPGRLDRNEKLFF. The CDR3 DNA reads TGTGCCAGCAGCTTAGCAAATCCGGGACGTCTTGACCGGAATGAAAAACTGTTTTTT.

This clonotype was seen a few times. The chain links TRBV4-1 to TRBJ2-1; possibly TRBD1 for D (5 bases). V was trimmed by 6 bases and J by 4 bases, leaving 19 bases between them. The V gene's germline CDR1 is MGHRA and CDR2 YSYEKL. CDR3 length: 16 residues. This CDR3 reads CASRRHTGQIYNEQFF. Here the CDR3 DNA reads TGCGCCAGCAGACGACACACAGGCCAGATTTACAATGAGCAGTTCTTC.

CDR3 coding DNA: TGTGCCAGCAGCCGACTCGGGACAAGATCCTACGAGCAGTACTTC. This sequence encodes CASSRLGTRSYEQYF. The chain carries TRBV3-1 and TRBJ2-7; tentative D call: TRBD1 (6 bases). Germline CDR1 reads LGHDT; CDR2 reads YNNKEL (reference sequence). CDR3 length equals 15 residues. The germline V and J ends were trimmed by 4 bases and 1 base, with 14 bases remaining between them.

The chain uses TRBV29-1 and TRBJ2-5; 10 bases map to TRBD2. The DNA matches TRBJ2-7 better at its end, which makes the J call doubtful. The V gene's germline CDR1 is SQVTM and CDR2 ANQGSEA. CDR3 length equals 12 residues. The chain's CDR3 is CSVAASGSEQYF. CDR3 nucleotide sequence: TGCAGCGTTGCAGCTAGCGGGAGCGAGCAGTACTTC.

The chain has TRBV5-6 and TRBJ1-2; the match to TRBD1 covers 8 bases. This CDR3 is 14 amino acids long. The germline gives CDR1 SGHDT, CDR2 YYEEEE. The V and J ends lost 6 bases and 7 bases, in that order; junction bases with no gene match: 11. The CDR3 region is CASTAGTGVSGYTF. The DNA for the CDR3 is TGTGCCAGCACAGCCGGGACAGGCGTATCTGGCTACACCTTC.

The rearrangement uses TRBV3-1 and TRBJ2-1; D is possibly TRBD2 (6 bases). Between the trimmed V and J ends, which lost 4 bases and 2 bases, there was a span of 15 bases. CDR3 size: 16 residues. The germline V gene has CDR1 LGHDT and CDR2 YNNKEL (reference sequence). The DNA of the CDR3 is TGTGCCAGCAGCCCGCGGGGAGCGATGACCTACAATGAGCAGTTCTTC. Translation: CASSPRGAMTYNEQFF.

This clonotype has just a few counts. The rearrangement joins TRBV20-1 to TRBJ2-3; a weak D match, TRBD2 (5 bases). CDR1 and CDR2 from the germline V gene are DFQATT and SNEGSKA (reference sequence). The CDR3 loop spans 16 amino acids. Trimming pared 4 bases from V and 2 bases from J, leaving 19 bases between. CDR3 nucleotides: TGCAGTGCTAACCCCCCGGGAAGCGTTAACACAGATACGCAGTATTTT. It is translated as CSANPPGSVNTDTQYF.

V gene TRBV4-2 combines with J gene TRBJ2-7; possibly TRBD1 for D (6 bases). CDR1 LGHNA and CDR2 YNFKEQ come from the germline V gene. There are 14 residues in the CDR3. Trimming pared 2 bases from V and 9 bases from J, leaving 17 bases between. The CDR3, as DNA: TGTGCCAGCAGCCAAAAGACAGGCCTCCTGGGGCAGTACTTC. Protein sequence: CASSQKTGLLGQYF.

There are a few counts of this clonotype. The chain employs TRBV5-1 and TRBJ2-3; D ambiguous. Germline CDR1 SGHRS, CDR2 YFSETQ. V lost 7 bases to trimming and J lost 3 bases, with 15 bases between them. This CDR3 contains 14 residues. The CDR3 loop is CASGLVSITDTQYF. In DNA form, the CDR3 reads TGCGCCAGCGGCCTGGTCAGCATAACAGATACGCAGTATTTT.

This clonotype was counted a single time. At one end, the junction sequence differs from germline, possibly due to a read error. This chain connects TRBV4-2 to TRBJ1-1; 7 bases are a match to TRBD1. CDR3 length equals 18 residues. The V gene's germline CDR1 is LGHNA and CDR2 YNFKEQ. In DNA, the CDR3 is TGTGCCAACAGCCAAGGGCAGGCTTCAAGACAGGGCTCACCGACAGCTTTCTTT. It encodes CANSQGQASRQGSPTAFF.

This clonotype was recorded a few times. This chain uses TRBV28 with TRBJ2-7; TRBD2 matches 11 bases. With the DNA end fitting TRBJ2-5 better, the J assignment may be wrong. Germline V lookup: CDR1 MDHEN, CDR2 SYDVKM. This CDR3 spans 14 amino acids. DNA for the CDR3: TGTGCCAGCAGTTGGGGACTAGCGGAAGAGACCCAGTACTTC. This gives the protein CASSWGLAEETQYF.

This sequence joins TRBV6-5 and TRBJ2-3; tentative D call: TRBD2 (5 bases). The CDR3 length is 15 residues. Germline V gene data show CDR1 as MNHEY and CDR2 as SVGAGI. Trimming took 0 bases from V and 4 from J, leaving 11 bases between them. In DNA, the CDR3 is TGTGCCAGCAGTTACTCTAGAGGGAGCCCAGATACGCAGTATTTT. Its protein product is CASSYSRGSPDTQYF.

This clonotype came up a few times. The CDR3 spells CASSLGGTLTDTQYF. The CDR3 DNA reads TGTGCCAGCAGTTTGGGCGGGACACTCACAGATACGCAGTATTTT. This chain joins TRBV27 and TRBJ2-3, with D perhaps matching TRBD1 or TRBD2 (6 bases each). In germline, CDR1 is MNHEY, CDR2 SMNVEV (reference sequence). The CDR3 runs 15 residues. Trimming pared 3 bases from V and 2 bases from J, leaving 12 bases between.

This clonotype was seen a few times. The V call is TRBV28, the J call TRBJ2-5, with D hard to call. Germline-derived CDR1 and CDR2 are MDHEN and SYDVKM. V was trimmed by 6 bases and J by 4 bases, leaving 15 bases between them. There are 14 residues in the CDR3. The CDR3 reads CASRTGPRIETQYF. In DNA form, the CDR3 reads TGTGCCAGCAGGACCGGACCCAGAATAGAGACCCAGTACTTC.

The J gene is TRBJ1-1, the V gene TRBV4-1, with D unresolved. V lost 0 bases to trimming and J lost 1 base, with 6 bases between them. CDR3 length: 14 amino acids. Germline loops: CDR1 MGHRA, CDR2 YSYEKL. The CDR3, as DNA: TGCGCCAGCAGCCAAGATGCCAGGAACACTGAAGCTTTCTTT. It translates to CASSQDARNTEAFF.

This clonotype turned up a few times. The CDR3: CASTSGPGSGANVLTF. Written as DNA, the CDR3 is TGTGCCAGCACCTCAGGCCCGGGGTCTGGGGCCAACGTCCTGACTTTC. This rearrangement joins TRBV6-1 to TRBJ2-6; D perhaps matches TRBD2 (5 bases). Trimming shortened V by 7 bases and J by 1 base, and 14 bases separated the two germline ends. Germline CDR1 and CDR2: MNHNS and SASEGT. This CDR3 is 16 amino acids long.

J is TRBJ2-5 and V is TRBV5-6; no clear D gene. Trimming shortened V by 4 bases and J by 5 bases, and 12 bases separated the two germline ends. CDR1 and CDR2 from the germline V gene are SGHDT and YYEEEE. The CDR3 covers 13 residues. The CDR3 DNA is TGTGCCAGCAGCGCGGACCCCGGGGAGACCCAGTACTTC. This translates into CASSADPGETQYF. The full variable domain, its missing parts supplied by reference TRBV5-6 and TRBJ2-5, is DAGVTQSPTHLIKTRGQQVTLRCSPKSGHDTVSWYQQALGQGPQFIFQYYEEEERQRGNFPDRFSGHQFPNYSSELNVNALLLGDSALYLCASSADPGETQYFGPGTRLLVL.

J is TRBJ1-4 and V is TRBV18, with D perhaps matching TRBD1 (5 bases). V gave up 3 bases and J gave up 8 bases, with 13 bases separating them. This CDR3 contains 14 residues. Germline CDR1 KGHSH, CDR2 LQKENI. The CDR3 coding sequence is TGTGCCAGCTCACCGGACAAGGCAGACGAAAAACTGTTTTTT. It codes for CASSPDKADEKLFF.

This clonotype was seen more than once but under ten times. A clone one base away is much larger, so this may be a read error. The V gene is TRBV2, the J gene TRBJ1-5; 7 bases align to TRBD1. J was trimmed by 0 bases and V by 6 bases; bases with no gene match: 20. This CDR3 is 20 amino acids long. Germline lookup yields CDR1 SNHLY and CDR2 FYNNEI. This CDR3 is CASSLLGGTDTVNSNQPQHF. Here the CDR3 DNA reads TGTGCCAGCAGCCTACTCGGAGGGACAGACACAGTGAATAGCAATCAGCCCCAGCATTTT. Full variable domain (remainder filled in from reference TRBV2 and TRBJ1-5): EPEVTQTPSHQVTQMGQEVILRCVPISNHLYFYWYRQILGQKVEFLVSFYNNEISEKSEIFDDQFSVERPDGSNFTLKIRSTKLEDSAMYFCASSLLGGTDTVNSNQPQHFGDGTRLSIL.

The V gene is TRBV5-4, the J gene TRBJ2-1; maybe TRBD2 (6 bases). Germline loops: CDR1 SGHNT, CDR2 YYREEE (reference sequence). The CDR3 is 15 amino acids. Trimming left V 5 bases short and J 0 bases short, with 12 bases between. The CDR3 bases are TGTGCCAGCAGTCAGTACGGGAGCTCCTACAATGAGCAGTTCTTC. Its translation: CASSQYGSSYNEQFF.

The CDR3 is CSALPRPTDTQYF. DNA of the CDR3: TGCAGTGCTCTACCACGGCCCACAGATACGCAGTATTTT. V is TRBV20-1 and J is TRBJ2-3; D remains unclear. The CDR3 has 13 residues. Germline loops: CDR1 DFQATT, CDR2 SNEGSKA (reference sequence). Trimming pared 5 bases from V and 2 bases from J, leaving 11 bases between.

The rearrangement links TRBV6-1 to TRBJ2-4; D is perhaps TRBD1 (6 bases). The DNA end is more similar to TRBJ2-7, so the J call may be wrong. The CDR3 runs to 15 residues. CDR1 is MNHNS and CDR2 is SASEGT in the germline V gene. CDR3: CASSDRKQGAYEQYF. In DNA form, the CDR3 reads TGTGCCAGCAGTGACCGTAAACAGGGAGCCTACGAGCAGTACTTC.

This chain uses TRBV5-1 with TRBJ2-7, with D maybe TRBD1 (5 bases). V dropped 4 bases and J dropped 5 bases, with 16 bases sitting between them. Germline V lookup: CDR1 SGHRS, CDR2 YFSETQ. The CDR3 consists of 14 residues. The CDR3 reads CASSHPQGSHEQYF. In nucleotides, the CDR3 is TGCGCCAGCAGCCACCCCCAGGGTAGCCACGAGCAGTACTTC. The full variable domain, in which reference TRBV5-1 and TRBJ2-7 provide the parts outside the CDR3, is KAGVTQTPRYLIKTRGQQVTLSCSPISGHRSVSWYQQTPGQGLQFLFEYFSETQRNKGNFPGRFSGRQFSNSRSEMNVSTLELGDSALYLCASSHPQGSHEQYFGPGTRLTVT.

This rearrangement joins TRBV7-9 to TRBJ2-3, with 15 nucleotides matching TRBD2. Germline V lookup: CDR1 SEHNR, CDR2 FQNEAQ (reference sequence). J was trimmed by 3 bases and V by 5 bases; bases with no gene match: 6. The CDR3 totals 17 residues. Here the CDR3 reads CASSKGLAGGRTDTQYF. The DNA of the CDR3 is TGTGCCAGCAGCAAGGGACTAGCGGGAGGTAGAACAGATACGCAGTATTTT.

The CDR3 is CASSLRTGYLDEQFF. In nucleotides, the CDR3 is TGTGCCAGCAGCCTTAGGACAGGTTATTTGGATGAGCAGTTCTTC. This rearrangement joins TRBV12-3 or TRBV12-4 to TRBJ2-1; 7 bases fit TRBD1. V lost 6 bases to trimming and J lost 8 bases; unmatched junction nucleotides: 13. The CDR3 is 15 residues long.